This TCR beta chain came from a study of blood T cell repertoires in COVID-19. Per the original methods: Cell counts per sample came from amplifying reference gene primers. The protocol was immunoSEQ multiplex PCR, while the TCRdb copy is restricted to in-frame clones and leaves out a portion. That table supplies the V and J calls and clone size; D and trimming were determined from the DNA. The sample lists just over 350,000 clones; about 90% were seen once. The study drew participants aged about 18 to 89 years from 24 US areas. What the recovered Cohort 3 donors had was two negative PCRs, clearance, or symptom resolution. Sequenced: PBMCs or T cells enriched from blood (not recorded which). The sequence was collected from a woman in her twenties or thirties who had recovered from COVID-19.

The CDR3 bases are TGTGCCAGCAGTTACTCGGTGGGGACAGCTAACTATGGCTACACCTTC. It codes for CASSYSVGTANYGYTF. This chain links TRBV6-5 with TRBJ1-2, with 7 bases aligning to TRBD1. Germline V gene sequence: CDR1 MNHEY, CDR2 SVGAGI. CDR3 length: 16 residues. V lost 0 bases to trimming and J lost 0 bases; unmatched junction nucleotides: 4.